This T cell receptor (beta chain) was sequenced for a study of OX40 agonist ivuxolimab in advanced cancers. Sequencing used immunoSEQ multiplex PCR; TCRdb keeps in-frame clones, though not all of them. There are approximately 65,000 clones in the sample; about nine tenths occur only once, and under 4.5% lies in the top ten. Germline V gene lookup returns CDR1 SNHLY and CDR2 FYNNEI. The CDR3 is 14 residues long. With 5 bases clipped from V and 7 bases from J, the junction kept 5 bases outside the gene matches. The receptor comes from an adult with an advanced solid tumor such as melanoma, head and neck, liver or kidney cancer. The chain recombines TRBV2 with TRBJ1-6, with TRBD1 identical over 7 bases. Sequenced here: CD4+ or CD8+ T cells sorted from blood, sampled in a trial of the OX40 agonist ivuxolimab. For the CDR3, the DNA is TGTGCCAGCAGTAACACAGGGGCCAATTCACCCCTCCACTTT. The encoded protein is CASSNTGANSPLHF. Combining the CDR3 with reference TRBV2 and TRBJ1-6 gives the whole variable domain EPEVTQTPSHQVTQMGQEVILRCVPISNHLYFYWYRQILGQKVEFLVSFYNNEISEKSEIFDDQFSVERPDGSNFTLKIRSTKLEDSAMYFCASSNTGANSPLHFGNGTRLTVT.